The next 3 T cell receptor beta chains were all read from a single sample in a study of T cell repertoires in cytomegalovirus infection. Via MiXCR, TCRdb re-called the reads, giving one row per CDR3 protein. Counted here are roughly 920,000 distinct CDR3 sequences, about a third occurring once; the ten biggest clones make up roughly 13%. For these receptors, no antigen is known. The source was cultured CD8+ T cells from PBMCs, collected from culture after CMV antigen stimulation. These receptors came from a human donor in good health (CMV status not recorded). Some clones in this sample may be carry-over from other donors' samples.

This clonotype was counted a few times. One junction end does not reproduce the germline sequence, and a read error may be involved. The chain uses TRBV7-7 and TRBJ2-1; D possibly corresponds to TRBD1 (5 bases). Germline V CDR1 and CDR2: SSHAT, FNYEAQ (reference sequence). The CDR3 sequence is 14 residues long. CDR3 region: CASSPQAFNDEQFF. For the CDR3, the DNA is TGTGCTAGCAGCCCACAGGCGTTCAACGATGAGCAGTTCTTC.

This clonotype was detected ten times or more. Here the CDR3 DNA reads TGTGCCAGCAGCCCGGGAGGGGGTGAAGCTTTCTTT. Protein product: CASSPGGGEAFF. The V gene is TRBV12-3 or TRBV12-4, the J gene TRBJ1-1; tentatively, D is TRBD1 (6 bases). Trimming left V 6 bases short and J 7 bases short, with 12 bases between. The CDR3 length is 12 residues.

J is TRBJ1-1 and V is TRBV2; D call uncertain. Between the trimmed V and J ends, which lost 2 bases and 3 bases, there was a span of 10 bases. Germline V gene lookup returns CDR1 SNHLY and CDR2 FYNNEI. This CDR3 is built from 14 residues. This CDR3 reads CASSEWAGHTEAFF. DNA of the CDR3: TGTGCCAGCAGTGAATGGGCAGGTCACACTGAAGCTTTCTTT.